Listed here are 32 T cell receptor beta chains from one sample, sequenced in a study of shared clonotypes between healthy human individuals (dated by TCRdb to 2019 to 2021). For the CD8 naive samples, CD45RO-negative cells were positively selected for CCR7, yielding a CD45RA+CCR7+ population from which TemRA cells were excluded. Library preparation employed the immunoSEQ multiplex PCR assay. The immuneACCESS repertoire file appears here via TCRdb, limited to in-frame rearrangements. These files lack a portion of the clones; in checked studies, under half of the deficit traces to unresolved V genes, and the cause of the others is not known. The sample records hundreds of thousands of clones, around 92% of which are singletons. The ten largest make up 24% of the sample. Sequencing was done on a sample of naive CD8+ T cells sorted from blood. Reading the label with the study, this specimen's cell subset or site is: CD45RA+CCR7+. Every receptor here comes from a man aged 30 to 45 in good health.

The chain links TRBV7-2 to TRBJ2-3, with D possibly being TRBD1 (5 bases). The CDR3 extends over 16 amino acids. From germline, CDR1 is SGHTA and CDR2 FQGNSA. V was shortened by 3 bases and J by 4 bases, with 17 bases between the two germline ends. The CDR3, as DNA: TGTGCCAGCAGCTTCGAATGGGGCGAGGTGCCAGATACGCAGTATTTT. This translates into CASSFEWGEVPDTQYF.

The chain recombines TRBV6-5 with TRBJ2-5; TRBD1 aligns across 8 bases. CDR1 is MNHEY, CDR2 SVGAGI, per germline. V trimming: 2 bases; J trimming: 2 bases; junction bases outside the gene matches: 1. This CDR3 spans 14 amino acids. In DNA, the CDR3 is TGTGCCAGCAGTTACAGACAGGGGCAAGAGACCCAGTACTTC. Translating it yields CASSYRQGQETQYF.

This clone was counted once. The V and J genes are TRBV29-1 and TRBJ2-4; possibly TRBD1 for D (7 bases). In germline, CDR1 is SQVTM, CDR2 ANQGSEA. The CDR3 runs 18 residues. Deletions cut 0 bases from V and 8 bases from J, with 26 bases between. This CDR3 reads CSVEDRGRQGAFLDIQYF. CDR3 coding DNA: TGCAGCGTTGAAGATCGGGGGCGACAGGGAGCTTTTTTGGACATTCAGTACTTC.

V gene TRBV5-1 combines with J gene TRBJ2-1, with unresolved D. The CDR3 is made up of 14 amino acids. Trimming removed 0 bases from V and 5 bases from J, with 9 bases in between. CDR1 is SGHRS, CDR2 YFSETQ, per germline. The CDR3 DNA reads TGCGCCAGCAGCTTGGAGCGACCCGACAATGAGCAGTTCTTC. Residues: CASSLERPDNEQFF.

The chain is built from TRBV28 and TRBJ1-4; D ambiguous. The CDR3 consists of 13 residues. The germline V gene encodes CDR1 MDHEN and CDR2 SYDVKM. Trimming stripped 3 bases from V and 7 bases from J, with 9 bases between. The CDR3 region has the DNA TGTGCCAGCAGTTTGCGAGATAGTGAAAAACTGTTTTTT. Its protein product is CASSLRDSEKLFF. The full variable domain, rest sourced from reference TRBV28 and TRBJ1-4, is DVKVTQSSRYLVKRTGEKVFLECVQDMDHENMFWYRQDPGLGLRLIYFSYDVKMKEKGDIPEGYSVSREKKERFSLILESASTNQTSMYLCASSLRDSEKLFFGSGTQLSVL.

The V call is TRBV7-9, the J call TRBJ2-1, with TRBD2 matching 8 bases. The CDR3 has 15 amino acids. Germline-derived CDR1 and CDR2 are SEHNR and FQNEAQ (reference sequence). Germline trimming cut 1 base from V and 8 bases from J; bases unmatched to any gene: 7. CDR3 coding DNA: TGTGCCAGCAGCTTAGTCAAAGCGGGAGCCGATGAGCAGTTCTTC. Its translation is CASSLVKAGADEQFF.

This chain uses TRBV27 with TRBJ2-1, with 9 bases identical to TRBD2. Per germline, CDR1 MNHEY and CDR2 SMNVEV (reference sequence). There are 15 residues in the CDR3. V was pared by 6 bases and J by 3 bases, with 6 bases of the junction left unmatched. CDR3 residues: CASSQRREGYNEQFF. The DNA for the CDR3 is TGTGCCAGCAGCCAACGGCGGGAGGGCTACAATGAGCAGTTCTTC.

For this clone: Additional DNA sequences in this sample encode the identical CDR3. This chain joins TRBV27 and TRBJ1-1; no definite D call. This CDR3 is built from 14 residues. V shed 2 bases and J shed 0 bases, with 7 bases lying between them. Germline assignment: CDR1 MNHEY and CDR2 SMNVEV (reference sequence). The CDR3 region is CASSLGSMNTEAFF. The CDR3 DNA is TGTGCCAGCAGTTTAGGCAGCATGAACACTGAAGCTTTCTTT.

As for this clone: A much larger clone lies one base from this, so it may be a read error. Other DNA sequences from this sample encode an identical CDR3 as well. As DNA, the CDR3 is TGTGCCAGCAGTGGGAGCTACGAGCAGTACTTC. Its protein is CASSGSYEQYF. The V call is TRBV27, the J call TRBJ2-7, with a weak D call TRBD2 (5 bases). V lost 5 bases, J lost 3 bases, and 5 bases lay in between. Germline V lookup: CDR1 MNHEY, CDR2 SMNVEV (reference sequence). The CDR3 has 11 residues.

The V and J genes are TRBV5-1 and TRBJ2-1; TRBD1 is a possible D gene (6 bases). Germline V CDR1 and CDR2: SGHRS, YFSETQ. Trimming pared 1 base from V and 8 bases from J, leaving 28 bases between. The CDR3 loop spans 19 amino acids. CDR3 bases: TGCGCCAGCAGCTTGACGGGACACCCAGCACTGATGGCAACGGATGAGCAGTTCTTC. Translated, it gives CASSLTGHPALMATDEQFF.

The CDR3 sequence is CASSVETGGAYGYTF. The CDR3 coding sequence is TGTGCCAGCAGTGTGGAAACAGGGGGTGCCTATGGCTACACCTTC. The genes are TRBV27 and TRBJ1-2; 8 nucleotides line up with TRBD1. Germline values: CDR1 MNHEY, CDR2 SMNVEV (reference sequence). The CDR3 loop spans 15 amino acids. Trimming removed 5 bases from V and 4 bases from J; junction bases left unmatched: 9.

The genes are TRBV4-1 and TRBJ2-7; 8 positions agree with TRBD2. The CDR3 has 15 amino acids. The germline V gene has CDR1 MGHRA and CDR2 YSYEKL. V lost 3 bases to trimming and J lost 3 bases; unmatched junction nucleotides: 7. CDR3 bases: TGCGCCAGCAGCCACCCAGCGGGGGCGGACTACGAGCAGTACTTC. This gives the protein CASSHPAGADYEQYF.

V and J are TRBV4-3 and TRBJ1-5; tentatively, D is TRBD1 (5 bases). This CDR3 is built from 16 residues. CDR1 LGHNA and CDR2 YSLEER come from the germline V gene. The V and J ends lost 2 bases and 5 bases respectively, with 16 bases between them. The CDR3 reads CASSQWHEGSDQPQHF. The CDR3 bases are TGCGCCAGCAGCCAATGGCATGAGGGGAGCGATCAGCCCCAGCATTTT.

The chain combines TRBV2 with TRBJ2-7, with D perhaps TRBD2 (6 bases). With 8 bases removed from V and 0 bases from J, the gap between germline ends came to 17 bases. The CDR3 has 15 amino acids. Germline V gives CDR1 SNHLY, CDR2 FYNNEI. CDR3: CASRGGSLSSYEQYF. DNA for the CDR3: TGTGCCAGCCGTGGGGGGAGTTTGAGCTCCTACGAGCAGTACTTC.

J is TRBJ1-1 and V is TRBV7-2; 7 bases are shared with TRBD1. CDR1 is SGHTA and CDR2 is FQGNSA in the germline V gene. The CDR3 totals 14 residues. The V and J ends lost 5 bases and 1 base, in that order; junction bases with no gene match: 4. CDR3 DNA: TGTGCCAGCAGCCCGGGACAGAAGAACACTGAAGCTTTCTTT. Protein sequence: CASSPGQKNTEAFF.

The chain carries TRBV7-2 and TRBJ2-7; D not certain. The CDR3 consists of 13 residues. V was pared by 2 bases and J by 2 bases, with 7 bases between. The germline V gene has CDR1 SGHTA and CDR2 FQGNSA. CDR3 residues: CASSLPETYEQYF. DNA for the CDR3: TGTGCCAGCAGCTTACCGGAAACCTACGAGCAGTACTTC.

The rearrangement links TRBV7-9 to TRBJ2-7; possible D gene TRBD2, 6 bases. In germline, CDR1 is SEHNR, CDR2 FQNEAQ (reference sequence). V lost 6 bases and J 5 bases, leaving 11 bases between the germline ends. CDR3 length equals 12 residues. The DNA for the CDR3 is TGTGCCAGCAGAGGGAGGTATAACGAGCAGTACTTC. Translated, it gives CASRGRYNEQYF.

This chain links TRBV27 with TRBJ2-3, with D perhaps assigned TRBD1 or TRBD2 (5 bases each). V dropped 5 bases and J dropped 4 bases, with 19 bases sitting between them. This CDR3 contains 16 residues. From germline, CDR1 is MNHEY and CDR2 SMNVEV (reference sequence). The CDR3, as DNA: TGTGCCAGCAGTACCCTCGGGAATGAGGGGCCAGATACGCAGTATTTT. Translating gives CASSTLGNEGPDTQYF.

This chain connects TRBV27 to TRBJ2-7, with 7 bases matching TRBD1. The CDR3 is 13 amino acids. Germline CDR1 MNHEY, CDR2 SMNVEV (reference sequence). V shed 7 bases, J shed 3 bases, and the junction held 6 bases outside the gene matches. CDR3 in DNA: TGTGCCAGCAATCCAGGGGGTCACTACGAGCAGTACTTC. As protein: CASNPGGHYEQYF.

The chain joins TRBV9 to TRBJ1-3; a weak D match, TRBD1 (6 bases). The CDR3 contains 13 residues. Per the germline V gene, CDR1 is SGDLS and CDR2 is YYNGEE. Trimming shortened V by 0 bases and J by 6 bases, and 7 bases separated the two germline ends. DNA of the CDR3: TGTGCCAGCAGCGTAGAGGGGGTAAACACCATATATTTT. Translation: CASSVEGVNTIYF.

The CDR3 DNA reads TGTGCCAGCAGCATGGGCGAGCAGTACTTC. As protein: CASSMGEQYF. The V and J genes are TRBV2 and TRBJ2-7; D remains ambiguous. CDR1 is SNHLY and CDR2 is FYNNEI in the germline V gene. This CDR3 has 10 amino acids. The V end lost 6 bases, the J end lost 6 bases, and 6 bases lay between the germline ends.

The V and J genes are TRBV9 and TRBJ2-3; D unclear. CDR3 length equals 15 residues. Germline V CDR1 and CDR2: SGDLS, YYNGEE. Trimming left V 3 bases short and J 0 bases short, with 11 bases between. CDR3 in amino acids: CASSGTSGSTDTQYF. CDR3 sequence (DNA): TGTGCCAGCAGCGGGACCTCCGGCAGCACAGATACGCAGTATTTT.

This chain joins TRBV27 and TRBJ2-7; D possibly uses TRBD1 or TRBD2 (6 bases each). The CDR3 is 14 amino acids. Germline V gene data show CDR1 as MNHEY and CDR2 as SMNVEV (reference sequence). V was trimmed by 5 bases and J by 2 bases, leaving 13 bases between them. In DNA, the CDR3 is TGTGCCAGCAGTCTAGGGGGGCCTACCTACGAGCAGTACTTC. Encoded protein: CASSLGGPTYEQYF.

The CDR3, as DNA: TGTGCCAGCAGCCCGCTGGGGGATACGCAGTATTTT. It yields the protein CASSPLGDTQYF. V usage is TRBV14 and J usage is TRBJ2-3, with D hard to call. CDR3 length: 12 residues. V was trimmed by 4 bases and J by 6 bases, leaving 8 bases between them. Germline-derived CDR1 and CDR2 are SGHDN and FVKESK.

The chain combines TRBV18 with TRBJ2-5, with 10 bases aligning to TRBD1. Trimming removed 0 bases from V and 2 bases from J; junction bases left unmatched: 6. This CDR3 region has 17 residues. Germline V gives CDR1 KGHSH, CDR2 LQKENI. The CDR3 here is CASSPPWDRGLQETQYF. The CDR3, as DNA: TGTGCCAGCTCACCACCGTGGGACAGGGGCTTGCAAGAGACCCAGTACTTC.

V gene TRBV7-2 combines with J gene TRBJ1-3, with D possibly TRBD1 on 5 matching bases. Germline V gene lookup returns CDR1 SGHTA and CDR2 FQGNSA. V lost 1 base, J lost 0 bases, and 19 bases lay in between. This CDR3 comprises 19 residues. CDR3 bases: TGTGCCAGCAGCTTAGATGTCAGGGTTTTAGCCCGCTCTGGAAACACCATATATTTT. It codes for CASSLDVRVLARSGNTIYF.

This chain joins TRBV11-2 and TRBJ2-1; 8 bases are a match to TRBD2. J was trimmed by 4 bases and V by 1 base; bases with no gene match: 3. CDR1 is SGHAT and CDR2 is FQNNGV in the germline V gene. CDR3 length equals 15 residues. Here the CDR3 reads CASSLGSSGYNEQFF. Here the CDR3 DNA reads TGTGCCAGCAGCTTAGGTTCTAGCGGGTACAATGAGCAGTTCTTC.

V is TRBV10-1 and J is TRBJ2-1; 10 nucleotides agree with TRBD2. Germline assignment: CDR1 WNHNN and CDR2 SYGVQD (reference sequence). The V segment lost 5 bases and the J segment 7 bases; nucleotides outside the gene matches: 14. This CDR3 is built from 17 residues. CDR3 DNA: TGCGCCAGCAGTCCACCCCCGCCTAGCGGGAGTGATAATGAGCAGTTCTTC. Encoded protein: CASSPPPPSGSDNEQFF.

This chain connects TRBV4-1 to TRBJ1-5; D call uncertain. Germline loops: CDR1 MGHRA, CDR2 YSYEKL. The CDR3 loop spans 15 amino acids. The ends were cut back, 1 base at V and 4 bases at J, with 11 bases in the middle. This CDR3 is CASSQAQMTNQPQHF. The CDR3 bases are TGCGCCAGCAGCCAAGCCCAAATGACTAATCAGCCCCAGCATTTT.

The gene calls are TRBV6-4 and TRBJ2-1; 10 bases map to TRBD2. CDR3 length equals 16 residues. Per germline, CDR1 MRHNA and CDR2 SNTAGT. The trim removed 5 bases at V and 4 bases at J, leaving 8 bases unmatched. CDR3: CASSSLAGVRYNEQFF. CDR3 DNA sequence: TGTGCCAGCAGTTCGCTAGCGGGAGTCCGGTACAATGAGCAGTTCTTC.

The rearrangement joins TRBV28 to TRBJ1-4; the D is unclear. Germline V gene data show CDR1 as MDHEN and CDR2 as SYDVKM. V was trimmed by 6 bases and J by 7 bases, leaving 12 bases between them. CDR3 length: 13 amino acids. CDR3 bases: TGTGCCAGCAGGACGACGGGTGTTGAAAAACTGTTTTTT. Residues: CASRTTGVEKLFF.

The chain uses TRBV27 and TRBJ1-2; 9 nucleotides match TRBD1. V lost 5 bases and J lost 0; bases outside the gene matches: 13. The CDR3 totals 18 residues. The germline CDR1 and CDR2 sequences are MNHEY and SMNVEV (reference sequence). This chain's CDR3 is CASSKRDRAQPSNYGYTF. CDR3 DNA: TGTGCCAGCAGTAAACGGGACAGGGCCCAACCTTCTAACTATGGCTACACCTTC.